The clone carrying this T cell receptor (beta chain) was seen at least ten times. The antigen is undetermined. V gave up 2 bases and J gave up 5 bases; unmatched junction bases: 4. Germline V lookup: CDR1 MNHEY, CDR2 SVGAGI. CDR3 length equals 16 residues. Making use of molecular barcodes, quantitative 5'-RACE generated TCR beta libraries. TCRdb redid the calling of the 5' RACE reads with MiXCR, one entry per CDR3 protein. Among around 540,000 distinct CDR3 sequences listed, roughly 13% were seen once. The data belong to a study of CD8 T cells in ankylosing spondylitis. Whole-study results and caveats: Researchers reportedly found disease-linked clones significantly enriched in matched ankylosing spondylitis synovial fluid. Among TCR beta sequences, a motif of several highly homologous variants appeared characteristic of ankylosing spondylitis blood. A subset of motif variants has previously been described in the synovial fluid and blood of reactive arthritis. Disease-linked clones had a CD8+ phenotype and relatively low frequency in peripheral blood.

The chain recombines TRBV6-5 with TRBJ2-3; the match to TRBD2 covers 13 bases. The sample comprised blood, either unsorted or a sorted T cell fraction (not recorded which). The sequence was obtained from a male donor with ankylosing spondylitis. The CDR3 DNA is TGTGCCAGCAGTTACGGACTAGCGGGAGACCAAGATACGCAGTATTTT. Amino acids: CASSYGLAGDQDTQYF.